Listed below are T cell receptor beta chains from one sample, sequenced in a study of beta chain features in type 1 diabetes. This table comes from immunoSEQ multiplex PCR, and its TCRdb copy is limited to in-frame clones, with some not included. The data hold some 700,000 clones, with around an eighth observed a single time. Sequenced sample: naive CD4+ T cells from blood. Receptor source: a man aged 18 to 30 with type 1 diabetes. Each CDR3 is given with its conserved first and last residue. D genes are given only for firm matches. Clone sizes are given selectively: once, few, many, or a class where the clone is expanded.

d_call: TRBD1; j_call: TRBJ1-2; clone_size: few; v_call: TRBV6-5; cdr3_nt: TGTGCCAGCACCCCCCGGGACAGGGTGTATGGCTACACCTTC; cdr3_aa: CASTPRDRVYGYTF
d_call: .; j_call: TRBJ1-2; clone_size: .; v_call: TRBV28; cdr3_nt: TGTGCCAGCAGTCCGTCAGGCTGGCCAGCGTATGGCTACACCTTC; cdr3_aa: CASSPSGWPAYGYTF
d_call: .; j_call: TRBJ1-2; clone_size: few; v_call: TRBV30; cdr3_nt: TGTGCCTGGACAGCCCCGAACTATGGCTACACCTTC; cdr3_aa: CAWTAPNYGYTF
d_call: .; j_call: TRBJ2-7; clone_size: few; v_call: TRBV20-1; cdr3_nt: TGCAGTGCCCCCAGTGCCTACGAGCAGTACTTC; cdr3_aa: CSAPSAYEQYF
d_call: TRBD1; j_call: TRBJ1-1; clone_size: .; v_call: TRBV5-1; cdr3_nt: TGCGCCAGCAGCTTGGACCCAGGGGGACACACTGAAGCTTTCTTT; cdr3_aa: CASSLDPGGHTEAFF
d_call: TRBD1; j_call: TRBJ1-3; clone_size: .; v_call: TRBV4-1; cdr3_nt: TGCGCCAGCAGCCAAGCGGAGGGGGCAGCGGACACCATATATTTT; cdr3_aa: CASSQAEGAADTIYF
d_call: .; j_call: TRBJ1-4; clone_size: .; v_call: TRBV2; cdr3_nt: TGTGCCAGCAGTCCGGGCGGACAGTCCGTTTGG; cdr3_aa: CASSPGGQSVW
d_call: TRBD2; j_call: TRBJ2-1; clone_size: once; v_call: TRBV27; cdr3_nt: TGTGCCAGCAGTTTTTCAAGCGGGGGATTCAATGAGCAGTTCTTC; cdr3_aa: CASSFSSGGFNEQFF
d_call: .; j_call: TRBJ1-2; clone_size: few; v_call: TRBV6-5; cdr3_nt: TGTGCCAGCAGTTACTCGGCCTCGGGGGGCGCGACTGGCTACACCTTC; cdr3_aa: CASSYSASGGATGYTF
d_call: .; j_call: TRBJ2-5; clone_size: few; v_call: TRBV5-1; cdr3_nt: TGCGCCAGCAGCTTGCGGGGTCTAAGGGGAGAGACCCAGTACTTC; cdr3_aa: CASSLRGLRGETQYF
d_call: .; j_call: TRBJ1-1; clone_size: .; v_call: TRBV6-1; cdr3_nt: TGTGCCAGCAGTGAAGCGAGAGGGACTGAAGCTTTCTTT; cdr3_aa: CASSEARGTEAFF
d_call: TRBD1; j_call: TRBJ2-1; clone_size: .; v_call: TRBV5-1; cdr3_nt: TGCGCCAGCACCATTGGACAGGGTAATTATGAGCAGTTCTTC; cdr3_aa: CASTIGQGNYEQFF
d_call: TRBD1; j_call: TRBJ1-5; clone_size: .; v_call: TRBV7-2; cdr3_nt: TGTGCCAGCAGCGTCGGGACAGGGGATCAGCCCCAGCATTTT; cdr3_aa: CASSVGTGDQPQHF
d_call: .; j_call: TRBJ1-2; clone_size: .; v_call: TRBV28; cdr3_nt: TGTGCCAGCAGTTCCTCGACAGGCAACTATGGCTACACCTTC; cdr3_aa: CASSSSTGNYGYTF
d_call: TRBD2; j_call: TRBJ2-4; clone_size: .; v_call: TRBV6-1; cdr3_nt: TGTGCCAGCAGCCGCCTGGGGGGGCAGTACTTC; cdr3_aa: CASSRLGGQYF
d_call: .; j_call: TRBJ1-1; clone_size: few; v_call: TRBV30; cdr3_nt: TGTGCCTGGAGTCTGCATTTGAACACTGAAGCTTTCTTT; cdr3_aa: CAWSLHLNTEAFF
d_call: .; j_call: TRBJ1-5; clone_size: .; v_call: TRBV30; cdr3_nt: TGTGCCTGGAGTGTACGGAGGGAGCAGCCCCAGCATTTT; cdr3_aa: CAWSVRREQPQHF
d_call: .; j_call: TRBJ2-5; clone_size: few; v_call: TRBV9; cdr3_nt: TGTGCCAGCAGCGTAATGAGCAGCGAACTTCAAGAGACCCAGTACTTC; cdr3_aa: CASSVMSSELQETQYF
d_call: .; j_call: TRBJ2-5; clone_size: .; v_call: TRBV5-4; cdr3_nt: TGTGCCAGCAGCGCGGTTACAGGAGCGGAAGAGACCCAGTACTTC; cdr3_aa: CASSAVTGAEETQYF
d_call: .; j_call: TRBJ1-1; clone_size: few; v_call: TRBV21-1; cdr3_nt: TGTGCCAGCAGTTCCAGGGGGCCAACTGAAGCTTTCTTT; cdr3_aa: CASSSRGPTEAFF
d_call: TRBD1; j_call: TRBJ1-6; clone_size: .; v_call: TRBV2; cdr3_nt: TGTGCCAGCATCGAATGGGAGACAGGGTCCTCACCCCTCCACTTT; cdr3_aa: CASIEWETGSSPLHF
d_call: TRBD1; j_call: TRBJ2-5; clone_size: few; v_call: TRBV18; cdr3_nt: TGTGCCAGCTCCCAGACAGGGGTGTACCAAGAGACCCAGTACTTC; cdr3_aa: CASSQTGVYQETQYF
d_call: .; j_call: TRBJ1-2; clone_size: .; v_call: TRBV30; cdr3_nt: TGTGCCTGGAGGCGAGGGGCGGATGGCTACACCTTC; cdr3_aa: CAWRRGADGYTF
d_call: .; j_call: TRBJ2-3; clone_size: .; v_call: TRBV2; cdr3_nt: TGTGCCAGCACCAGAGCCCGCGTCACAGATACGCAGTATTTT; cdr3_aa: CASTRARVTDTQYF
d_call: .; j_call: TRBJ1-2; clone_size: .; v_call: TRBV10-3; cdr3_nt: TGTGCCATCAGCTGGGACGGAAACTATGGCTACACCTTC; cdr3_aa: CAISWDGNYGYTF
d_call: .; j_call: TRBJ1-4; clone_size: .; v_call: TRBV30; cdr3_nt: TGTGCCTGGAGTTGGGACGGGACTAATGAAAAACTGTTTTTT; cdr3_aa: CAWSWDGTNEKLFF